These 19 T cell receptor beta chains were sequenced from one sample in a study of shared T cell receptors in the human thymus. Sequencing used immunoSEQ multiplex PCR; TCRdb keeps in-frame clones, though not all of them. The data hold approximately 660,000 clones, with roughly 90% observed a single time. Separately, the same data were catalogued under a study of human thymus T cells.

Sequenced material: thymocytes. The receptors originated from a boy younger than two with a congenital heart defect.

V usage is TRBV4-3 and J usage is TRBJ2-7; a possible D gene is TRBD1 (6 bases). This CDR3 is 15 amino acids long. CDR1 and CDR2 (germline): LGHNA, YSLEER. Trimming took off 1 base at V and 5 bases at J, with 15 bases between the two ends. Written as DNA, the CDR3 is TGCGCCAGCAGCCAAGTTGAACAGGGTTTGCACGAGCAGTACTTC. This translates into CASSQVEQGLHEQYF.

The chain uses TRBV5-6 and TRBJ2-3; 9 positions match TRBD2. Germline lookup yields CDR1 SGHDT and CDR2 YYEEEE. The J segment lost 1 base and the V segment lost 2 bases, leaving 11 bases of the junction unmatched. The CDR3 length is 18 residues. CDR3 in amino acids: CASSLGSRGRAGTDTQYF. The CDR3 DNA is TGTGCCAGCAGCTTAGGTTCTCGCGGGAGGGCCGGCACAGATACGCAGTATTTT.

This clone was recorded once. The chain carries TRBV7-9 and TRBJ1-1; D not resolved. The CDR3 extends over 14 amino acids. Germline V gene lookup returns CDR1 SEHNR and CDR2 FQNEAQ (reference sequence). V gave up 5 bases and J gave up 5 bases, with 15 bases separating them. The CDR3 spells CASSPDQVGTEAFF. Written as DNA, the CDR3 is TGTGCCAGCAGCCCCGACCAGGTGGGTACTGAAGCTTTCTTT.

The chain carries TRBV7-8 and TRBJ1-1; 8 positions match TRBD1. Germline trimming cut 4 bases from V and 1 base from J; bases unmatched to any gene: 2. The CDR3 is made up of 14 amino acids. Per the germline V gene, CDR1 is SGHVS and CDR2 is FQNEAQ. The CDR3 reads CASSSTGANTEAFF. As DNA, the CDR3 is TGTGCCAGCAGCTCGACAGGGGCGAACACTGAAGCTTTCTTT.

The CDR3 DNA is TGTGCCAGCACACCAAGGGGGGGGGCAATCTACGAGCAGTACTTC. Protein product: CASTPRGGAIYEQYF. This chain links TRBV7-9 with TRBJ2-7, with D possibly matching TRBD2 (7 bases). The CDR3 length is 15 residues. Germline assignment: CDR1 SEHNR and CDR2 FQNEAQ (reference sequence). Trimming took off 7 bases at V and 3 bases at J, with 19 bases between the two ends. Together with reference TRBV7-9 and TRBJ2-7, the CDR3 gives the full variable domain: DTGVSQNPRHKITKRGQNVTFRCDPISEHNRLYWYRQTLGQGPEFLTYFQNEAQLEKSRLLSDRFSAERPKGSFSTLEIQRTEQGDSAMYLCASTPRGGAIYEQYFGPGTRLTVT.

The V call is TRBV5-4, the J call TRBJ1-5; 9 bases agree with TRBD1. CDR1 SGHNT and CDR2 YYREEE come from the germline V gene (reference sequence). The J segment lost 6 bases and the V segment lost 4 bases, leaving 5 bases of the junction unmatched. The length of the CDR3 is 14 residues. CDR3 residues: CASSPGQGGQPQHF. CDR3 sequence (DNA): TGTGCCAGCAGCCCGGGACAGGGAGGTCAGCCCCAGCATTTT.

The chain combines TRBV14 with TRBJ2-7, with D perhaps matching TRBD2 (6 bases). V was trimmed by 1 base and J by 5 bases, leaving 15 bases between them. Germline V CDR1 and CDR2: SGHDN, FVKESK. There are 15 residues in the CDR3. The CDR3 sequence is CASSQAGDSANEQYF. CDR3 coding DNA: TGTGCCAGCAGCCAAGCTGGGGACTCCGCCAACGAGCAGTACTTC.

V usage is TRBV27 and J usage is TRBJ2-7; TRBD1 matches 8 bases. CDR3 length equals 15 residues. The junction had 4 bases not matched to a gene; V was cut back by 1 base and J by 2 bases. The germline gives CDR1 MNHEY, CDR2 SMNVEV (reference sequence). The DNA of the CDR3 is TGTGCCAGCAGTTTATTGGGACAGGCCACCTACGAGCAGTACTTC. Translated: CASSLLGQATYEQYF.

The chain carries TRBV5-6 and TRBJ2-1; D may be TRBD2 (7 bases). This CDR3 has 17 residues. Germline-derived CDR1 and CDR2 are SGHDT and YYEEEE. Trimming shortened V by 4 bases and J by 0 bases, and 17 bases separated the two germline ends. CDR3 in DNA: TGTGCCAGCAGCCCGGGGGGCCAGCGGAGCTCCTACAATGAGCAGTTCTTC. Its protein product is CASSPGGQRSSYNEQFF.

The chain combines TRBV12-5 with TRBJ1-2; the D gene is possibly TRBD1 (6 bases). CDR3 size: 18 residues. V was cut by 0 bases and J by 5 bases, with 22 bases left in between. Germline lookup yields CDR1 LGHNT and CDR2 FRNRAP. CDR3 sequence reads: CASGLVTPRGLRGYGYTF. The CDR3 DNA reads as TGTGCTAGTGGTTTGGTTACGCCGCGGGGGCTACGAGGGTATGGCTACACCTTC.

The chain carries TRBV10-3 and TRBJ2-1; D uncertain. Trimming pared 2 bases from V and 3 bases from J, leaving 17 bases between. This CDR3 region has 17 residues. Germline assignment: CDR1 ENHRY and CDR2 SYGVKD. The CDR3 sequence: CAISEDVFGGIYNEQFF. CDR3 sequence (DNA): TGTGCCATCAGTGAGGATGTTTTCGGTGGTATCTACAATGAGCAGTTCTTC.

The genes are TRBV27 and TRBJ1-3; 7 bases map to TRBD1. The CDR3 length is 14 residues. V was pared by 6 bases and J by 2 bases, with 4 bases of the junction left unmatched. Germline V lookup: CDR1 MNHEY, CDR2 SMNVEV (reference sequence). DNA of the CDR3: TGTGCCAGCAGCATCAGGGGGACTGGAAACACCATATATTTT. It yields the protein CASSIRGTGNTIYF.

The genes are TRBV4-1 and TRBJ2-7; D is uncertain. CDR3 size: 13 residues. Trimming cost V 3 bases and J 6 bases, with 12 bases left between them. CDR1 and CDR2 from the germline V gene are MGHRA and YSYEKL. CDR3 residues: CASSHTKSPEQYF. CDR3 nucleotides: TGCGCCAGCAGCCACACTAAGTCCCCCGAGCAGTACTTC.

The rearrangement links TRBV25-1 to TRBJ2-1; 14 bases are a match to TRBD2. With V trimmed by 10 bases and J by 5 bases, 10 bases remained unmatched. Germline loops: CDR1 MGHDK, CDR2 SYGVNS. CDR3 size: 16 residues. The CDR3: CAISQTSGRGNNEQFF. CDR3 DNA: TGTGCCATCTCCCAGACTAGCGGGAGGGGGAACAATGAGCAGTTCTTC.

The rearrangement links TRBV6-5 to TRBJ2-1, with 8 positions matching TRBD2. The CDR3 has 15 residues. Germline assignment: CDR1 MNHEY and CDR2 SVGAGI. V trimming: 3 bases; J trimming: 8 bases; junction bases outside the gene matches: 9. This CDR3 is CASSYAGGPLYEQFF. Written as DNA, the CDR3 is TGTGCCAGCAGTTATGCGGGAGGTCCCCTCTATGAGCAGTTCTTC.

CDR3 in DNA: TGTGCCAGCAGACTTAGCGGGAACCAAGAGACCCAGTACTTC. Protein sequence: CASRLSGNQETQYF. The chain joins TRBV7-6 to TRBJ2-5; 8 bases match TRBD2. The CDR3 length is 14 residues. CDR1 is SGHVS, CDR2 FNYEAQ, per germline. After removal of 6 bases from V and 0 bases from J, the junction contained 3 bases not matched to a gene.

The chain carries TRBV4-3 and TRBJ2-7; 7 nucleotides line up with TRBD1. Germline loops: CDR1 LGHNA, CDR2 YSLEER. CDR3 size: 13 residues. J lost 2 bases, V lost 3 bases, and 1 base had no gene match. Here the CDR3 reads CASSHGTAYEQYF. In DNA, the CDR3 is TGCGCCAGCAGCCATGGGACAGCCTACGAGCAGTACTTC.

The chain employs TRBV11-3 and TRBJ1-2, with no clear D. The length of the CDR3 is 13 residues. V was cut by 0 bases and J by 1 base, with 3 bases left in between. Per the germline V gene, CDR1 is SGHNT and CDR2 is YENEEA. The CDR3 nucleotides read TGTGCCAGCAGCTTAGAGAGTAACTATGGCTACACCTTC. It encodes CASSLESNYGYTF.

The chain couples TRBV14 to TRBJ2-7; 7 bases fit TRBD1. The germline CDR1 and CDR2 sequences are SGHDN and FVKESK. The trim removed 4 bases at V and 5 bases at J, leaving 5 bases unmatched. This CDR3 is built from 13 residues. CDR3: CASSPPTGNEQYF. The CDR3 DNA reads TGTGCCAGCAGCCCCCCGACAGGGAACGAGCAGTACTTC.